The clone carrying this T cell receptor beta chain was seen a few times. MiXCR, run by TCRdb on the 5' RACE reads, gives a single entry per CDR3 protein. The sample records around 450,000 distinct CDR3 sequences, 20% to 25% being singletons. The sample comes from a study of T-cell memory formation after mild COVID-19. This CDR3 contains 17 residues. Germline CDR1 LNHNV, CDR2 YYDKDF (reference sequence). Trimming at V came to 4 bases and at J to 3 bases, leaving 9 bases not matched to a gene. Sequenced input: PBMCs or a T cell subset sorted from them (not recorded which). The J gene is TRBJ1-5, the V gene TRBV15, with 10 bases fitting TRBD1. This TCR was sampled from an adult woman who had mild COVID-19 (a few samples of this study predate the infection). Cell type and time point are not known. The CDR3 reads CATSTYAGQGINQPQHF. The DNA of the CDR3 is TGTGCCACCAGCACCTATGCGGGACAGGGGATCAATCAGCCCCAGCATTTT.